This paragraph reports one T cell receptor (beta chain). This clone was seen just once. Its antigen is currently not known. The sample holds no much larger clone one base away, and base qualities are not on file. The source of the sample is a study of a mutant IDH1 vaccine in newly diagnosed glioma (dated by TCRdb to the early 2020s). About the study as a whole: Vaccination was initiated 4-6 weeks after radiotherapy alone, or concurrently with temozolomide cycles in the chemotherapy-containing groups. Of the 25 to 35 treated patients, approximately 62% were male and about 40% were female, and a mean age of about 37 years was recorded. Prior to enrollment, patients had been given standard therapy consisting of radiotherapy alone, temozolomide alone, or radiochemotherapy with temozolomide, with the combination given to most patients. Visit V12 was the week-35 safety follow-up and visit V13 was the week-47 end of study. Peripheral blood was drawn at six visits: V03 (baseline), V05, V07, V10, V12 and V13. Longitudinal TCRB deep sequencing was done for about two dozen treated patients, wherever samples were available for exploratory analyses.

The protocol used for the library was the immunoSEQ multiplex PCR assay. Following the manufacturer's protocol, the hsTCRB Kit was used to amplify rearranged TCR beta chain sequences. An Illumina MiSeq was used to sequence the TCRB libraries. The source study handled its data this way. The proprietary platform of the kit vendor was used for demultiplexing, trimming and gene mapping. Drawn from immuneACCESS, this table holds only the in-frame rearrangements with V and J called that TCRdb kept. Clones are partly lost; checked studies trace under half to an unresolved V gene and leave the rest unexplained. V and J calls plus clone size are reproduced from that table; the DNA served to infer D and trimming. The sample yields roughly 35,000 clones; roughly 71% were counted once. The top ten constitute roughly 10% of the sample. Broader findings and caveats from the paper: Selection of PBMC samples for TCRB deep sequencing was based on availability. Vaccine-induced immune responses across multiple MHC alleles were detected in approximately 94% of patients. It was noted by the authors that analyses of patient blood samples could not be reproduced owing to sample limitations. Pseudoprogression seemed to be unrelated to changes in the top peripheral T cell clonotypes found by TCRB sequencing.

The intended sense of this specimen's time point label: week 47, end of study. A 20-mer mutant IDH1 peptide at 300 micrograms in Montanide made up each vaccine dose, which was injected subcutaneously together with topical imiquimod. Patients were given eight vaccinations, in weeks 1, 3, 5, 7, 11, 15, 19 and 23, which matched visits V03 through V10. Newly diagnosed WHO grade 3 or 4 IDH1-mutant astrocytomas showing loss of nuclear ATRX were present in the donors. The samples were drawn from NOA16, a multicentre, single-arm, open-label phase I trial in Germany that tested a mutant IDH1 peptide vaccine in humans for the first time. Genomic DNA for TCRB sequencing was extracted from EDTA blood using the DNeasy Blood and Tissue Kit. Including cysteine and phenylalanine, the CDR3 has 15 amino acids. Only the CDR3 DNA stays, 45 bases, in frame from base 1.

The source material was PBMCs, sampled from a glioma patient whose treatment included an IDH1 peptide vaccine. This clonotype was obtained from a middle-aged man with glioma. This chain is built from TRBV21-1 and TRBJ2-7; TRBD1, the table's D call, lacks a check against the DNA. TRBV21-1 is an annotated pseudogene. CDR3 region: CASSPGRDRVYEQYF. The DNA reads TGTGCCAGCTCCCCGGGGAGGGACAGGGTTTACGAGCAGTACTTC.